These 27 T cell receptor beta chains were sequenced from one sample in a study of blood T cell repertoires in COVID-19. Repertoires were generated with immunoSEQ multiplex PCR, while TCRdb's copy carries only in-frame clones and drops some. The sample has 85,000 to 120,000 clones; around four fifths are singletons. Sequenced: peripheral blood. These receptors came from a man aged 55 to 70 with active or convalescent COVID-19.

This chain uses TRBV27 with TRBJ1-5, with D maybe TRBD1 (5 bases). The CDR3 has 14 amino acids. From germline, CDR1 is MNHEY and CDR2 SMNVEV (reference sequence). V gave up 5 bases and J gave up 4 bases, with 12 bases separating them. The chain's CDR3 is CASSTQGLNQPQHF. Written as DNA, the CDR3 is TGTGCCAGCAGTACCCAGGGACTTAATCAGCCCCAGCATTTT.

V and J are TRBV6-5 and TRBJ2-7; D possibly corresponds to TRBD1 (5 bases). CDR1 MNHEY and CDR2 SVGAGI come from the germline V gene. This CDR3 is built from 12 residues. Trimming removed 6 bases at V and 4 bases at J, with 10 bases between. CDR3 sequence reads: CASSLTEYEQYF. CDR3 bases: TGTGCCAGCAGCCTGACAGAGTACGAGCAGTACTTC.

There are a few counts of this clone. The J gene is TRBJ1-1, the V gene TRBV5-6, with TRBD1 matching over 8 bases. Germline trimming cut 0 bases from V and 5 bases from J; bases unmatched to any gene: 3. This CDR3 region has 14 residues. The V gene's germline CDR1 is SGHDT and CDR2 YYEEEE. The CDR3 bases are TGTGCCAGCAGCTTGGAGACAGGGGTAACTGAAGCTTTCTTT. Translated, it gives CASSLETGVTEAFF.

The chain links TRBV4-1 to TRBJ1-5, with 7 bases fitting TRBD1. The V gene end was trimmed by 0 bases and the J gene end by 2 bases; junction bases not matched to a gene: 16. The CDR3 is made up of 20 amino acids. Germline V CDR1 and CDR2: MGHRA, YSYEKL. The CDR3 sequence is CASSQDRPRTGLEGNQPQHF. CDR3 in DNA: TGCGCCAGCAGCCAAGATCGACCTAGGACAGGCCTCGAGGGCAATCAGCCCCAGCATTTT.

This rearrangement joins TRBV5-1 to TRBJ1-2; the D gene is possibly TRBD1 (5 bases). V was clipped by 1 base and J by 4 bases, with 17 bases between them. This CDR3 has 16 amino acids. The V gene's germline CDR1 is SGHRS and CDR2 YFSETQ. CDR3 residues: CASSLSTRDSGYGYTF. The CDR3 DNA reads as TGCGCCAGCAGCTTGTCCACCAGGGACTCGGGCTATGGCTACACCTTC.

This chain links TRBV9 with TRBJ2-2, with D perhaps TRBD1 (6 bases). V lost 1 base to trimming and J lost 6 bases, with 10 bases between them. The germline CDR1 and CDR2 sequences are SGDLS and YYNGEE. This CDR3 has 14 residues. Written as DNA, the CDR3 is TGTGCCAGCAGCGTAATGCAGGGGTCCGGGGAGCTGTTTTTT. It is translated as CASSVMQGSGELFF.

J is TRBJ1-3 and V is TRBV6-5; D remains ambiguous. The CDR3 runs to 13 residues. Germline V CDR1 and CDR2: MNHEY, SVGAGI. With 7 bases removed from V and 0 bases from J, the gap between germline ends came to 7 bases. CDR3 coding DNA: TGTGCCAGCAACTCCATCTCTGGAAACACCATATATTTT. As protein: CASNSISGNTIYF.

This chain joins TRBV2 and TRBJ2-7; D is unclear. The CDR3 has 14 residues. The germline V gene encodes CDR1 SNHLY and CDR2 FYNNEI. Trimming pared 6 bases from V and 4 bases from J, leaving 16 bases between. CDR3 in DNA: TGTGCCAGCAGCCCCGGGTCCCACCTATACGAGCAGTACTTC. The encoded protein is CASSPGSHLYEQYF.

V gene TRBV12-3 or TRBV12-4 combines with J gene TRBJ1-5, with D uncertain. The CDR3 extends over 13 amino acids. Trimming removed 0 bases at V and 4 bases at J, with 4 bases between. For the CDR3, the DNA is TGTGCCAGCAGTTTAGCCCTAAATCAGCCCCAGCATTTT. Its translation is CASSLALNQPQHF.

The chain uses TRBV3-1 (or the pseudogene TRBV3-2) and TRBJ2-1; D unresolved. Per the germline V gene, CDR1 is LGHDT and CDR2 is YNNKEL (reference sequence). The CDR3 has 12 amino acids. V dropped 2 bases and J dropped 3 bases, with 2 bases sitting between them. CDR3 DNA sequence: TGTGCCAGCAGCCAACTCTACAATGAGCAGTTCTTC. Amino acids: CASSQLYNEQFF.

J is TRBJ2-1 and V is TRBV7-9, with 10 bases lining up with TRBD2. J was trimmed by 7 bases and V by 5 bases; bases with no gene match: 14. This CDR3 comprises 17 residues. The germline CDR1 and CDR2 sequences are SEHNR and FQNEAQ (reference sequence). The CDR3 is CASSGSPLAGASNEQFF. The CDR3 coding sequence is TGTGCCAGCAGCGGCAGCCCTCTAGCGGGAGCTTCGAATGAGCAGTTCTTC.

V and J are TRBV4-2 and TRBJ2-7; 7 bases fit TRBD1. J was trimmed by 0 bases and V by 0 bases; bases with no gene match: 8. CDR3 size: 17 residues. Looked up from germline, CDR1 is LGHNA and CDR2 is YNFKEQ. CDR3 DNA: TGTGCCAGCAGCCAAGAATCGTCGACAGGGAGCTCCTACGAGCAGTACTTC. This translates into CASSQESSTGSSYEQYF.

The V call is TRBV29-1, the J call TRBJ2-6; D gene unclear. Germline values: CDR1 SQVTM, CDR2 ANQGSEA. The CDR3 length is 13 residues. Trimming removed 6 bases at V and 2 bases at J, with 8 bases between. The CDR3 is CSVDLTGANVLTF. CDR3 nucleotide sequence: TGCAGCGTAGATCTAACTGGGGCCAACGTCCTGACTTTC.

The chain uses TRBV27 and TRBJ1-6; D uncertain. The CDR3 sequence is 13 residues long. V was clipped by 0 bases and J by 6 bases, with 3 bases between them. Germline values: CDR1 MNHEY, CDR2 SMNVEV (reference sequence). This CDR3 is CASSLSRNSPLHF. The CDR3 DNA follows: TGTGCCAGCAGTTTATCCCGTAATTCACCCCTCCACTTT.

V gene TRBV27 combines with J gene TRBJ1-6; TRBD1 matches at 8 bases. J was trimmed by 9 bases and V by 6 bases; bases with no gene match: 7. There are 14 residues in the CDR3. Germline CDR1 MNHEY, CDR2 SMNVEV (reference sequence). For the CDR3, the DNA is TGTGCCAGCAGCGACCCAGGGGGCGGTTCACCCCTCCACTTT. It is translated as CASSDPGGGSPLHF.

The V and J genes are TRBV12-3 or TRBV12-4 and TRBJ1-6; D might be TRBD1 (5 bases). This CDR3 region has 12 residues. V lost 7 bases, J lost 13 bases, and 14 bases lay in between. The CDR3 DNA sequence: TGTGCCAGCAATATCCGACCAGGGCCCCTCCACTTT. Amino acids: CASNIRPGPLHF.

The chain combines TRBV18 with TRBJ2-1, with TRBD2 matching 10 bases. This CDR3 comprises 15 residues. Germline V gives CDR1 KGHSH, CDR2 LQKENI. V lost 1 base, J lost 8 bases, and 5 bases stayed unmatched. CDR3 sequence: CASSPRSSGSYEQFF. The CDR3 region has the DNA TGTGCCAGCTCACCACGGTCTAGCGGGAGCTATGAGCAGTTCTTC.

This clone has just a few counts. The gene calls are TRBV7-2 and TRBJ1-2; tentatively, D is TRBD1 (6 bases). The germline V gene encodes CDR1 SGHTA and CDR2 FQGNSA. The CDR3 sequence is 14 residues long. V was trimmed by 5 bases and J by 4 bases, leaving 14 bases between them. CDR3 DNA sequence: TGTGCCAGCAGCCAAGGACAGACAATCTATGGCTACACCTTC. Translating it yields CASSQGQTIYGYTF.

This chain uses TRBV28 with TRBJ2-2; possible D gene TRBD1, 6 bases. CDR3 size: 14 residues. The V gene lost 8 bases and the J gene lost 2 bases, with 12 bases spanning the gap. Germline V lookup: CDR1 MDHEN, CDR2 SYDVKM. The CDR3 loop is CASGTGSNTGELFF. CDR3 bases: TGTGCCAGCGGAACAGGGAGTAACACCGGGGAGCTGTTTTTT.

The rearrangement links TRBV24-1 to TRBJ1-1; 8 bases align to TRBD1. In germline, CDR1 is KGHDR, CDR2 SFDVKD. This CDR3 has 13 amino acids. Trimming at V came to 9 bases and at J to 7 bases, leaving 9 bases not matched to a gene. CDR3 protein: CATSQGARGEAFF. CDR3 coding DNA: TGTGCCACCTCGCAGGGGGCGCGGGGTGAAGCTTTCTTT.

The chain couples TRBV7-6 to TRBJ2-1, with 11 bases aligning to TRBD1. Germline V gives CDR1 SGHVS, CDR2 FNYEAQ. V was clipped by 4 bases and J by 4 bases; unmatched bases: 6. The CDR3 is made up of 16 amino acids. The CDR3 DNA reads as TGTGCCAGCAGCTCACGGACAGGGGGCACATACAATGAGCAGTTCTTC. As protein: CASSSRTGGTYNEQFF.

The chain combines TRBV5-4 with TRBJ2-5; 8 positions agree with TRBD2. CDR3 size: 15 residues. The ends lost 0 bases at V and 2 bases at J; junction bases unmatched: 3. Germline values: CDR1 SGHNT, CDR2 YYREEE (reference sequence). CDR3 in amino acids: CASSLVGLGQETQYF. The CDR3, as DNA: TGTGCCAGCAGCTTGGTGGGACTAGGGCAAGAGACCCAGTACTTC.

CDR3: CSVAKNSGNTIYF. CDR3 DNA: TGCAGCGTTGCTAAAAACTCTGGAAACACCATATATTTT. The chain is built from TRBV29-1 and TRBJ1-3; D unclear. V lost 4 bases, J lost 0 bases, and 7 bases lay in between. Germline CDR1 is SQVTM and CDR2 is ANQGSEA. There are 13 residues in the CDR3.

The chain joins TRBV3-1 (or the pseudogene TRBV3-2) to TRBJ2-7; no clear D. V lost 4 bases to trimming and J lost 3 bases, with 10 bases between them. The CDR3 runs 13 residues. Germline CDR1 reads LGHDT; CDR2 reads YNNKEL (reference sequence). As DNA, the CDR3 is TGTGCCAGCAGCCCCCCCGGGTACTACGAGCAGTACTTC. As protein: CASSPPGYYEQYF.

The rearrangement joins TRBV27 to TRBJ1-4, with D hard to call. V lost 6 bases and J lost 5, with 19 bases in between. CDR1 is MNHEY and CDR2 is SMNVEV in the germline V gene (reference sequence). The CDR3 is 16 amino acids. CDR3 loop: CASSPRAASLNEKLFF. As DNA, the CDR3 is TGTGCCAGCAGCCCGCGGGCAGCATCCTTAAATGAAAAACTGTTTTTT. The whole variable domain, filled in from reference TRBV27 and TRBJ1-4, reads EAQVTQNPRYLITVTGKKLTVTCSQNMNHEYMSWYRQDPGLGLRQIYYSMNVEVTDKGDVPEGYKVSRKEKRNFPLILESPSPNQTSLYFCASSPRAASLNEKLFFGSGTQLSVL.

This clone was recorded a few times. The rearrangement joins TRBV14 to TRBJ1-2; TRBD1 matches 8 bases. The germline gives CDR1 SGHDN, CDR2 FVKESK. V trimming: 8 bases; J trimming: 2 bases; junction bases outside the gene matches: 7. The CDR3 loop spans 14 amino acids. The CDR3 here is CASRGTGDNYGYTF. Here the CDR3 DNA reads TGTGCCAGCCGCGGGACAGGAGACAACTATGGCTACACCTTC.

This sequence joins TRBV28 and TRBJ2-3, with a possible D match to TRBD1 (6 bases). The germline gives CDR1 MDHEN, CDR2 SYDVKM. The CDR3 is 15 amino acids. V dropped 6 bases and J dropped 2 bases, with 15 bases sitting between them. CDR3 DNA sequence: TGTGCCAGCAGCGCTAGACAGGTTTTCACAGATACGCAGTATTTT. It encodes CASSARQVFTDTQYF.